These T cell receptor beta chains were read from a single sample in a study of OX40 agonist ivuxolimab in advanced cancers. Assay: immunoSEQ multiplex PCR; the TCRdb copy retains only in-frame clones and omits some. This sample has approximately 70,000 clones, with roughly 83% found just once. Sequences were derived from CD4+ or CD8+ T cells sorted from blood, sampled in a trial of the OX40 agonist ivuxolimab. Receptors originate from an adult with an advanced solid tumor such as melanoma, head and neck, liver or kidney cancer. The CDR3 runs from the conserved cysteine through the conserved F or W. D genes are given only for firm matches. Clone size appears in some rows only: once, few, many, or a class for an expanded clone.

d_gene: TRBD1; abundance: .; v_gene: TRBV5-1; j_gene: TRBJ1-3; CDR3nt: TGCGCCAGCAGCTTGTTCGGGACAGGGTCGGACTACCTCGGAAACACCATATATTTT; CDR3aa: CASSLFGTGSDYLGNTIYF
d_gene: .; abundance: .; v_gene: TRBV9; j_gene: TRBJ2-1; CDR3nt: TGTGCCAGCAGCGTAGCTACCGGGGGCTCCTACAATGAGCAGTTCTTC; CDR3aa: CASSVATGGSYNEQFF
d_gene: TRBD1; abundance: .; v_gene: TRBV4-3; j_gene: TRBJ2-7; CDR3nt: TGCGCCAGCAGCCACTCCCTGCTACAGGGGCGCTACGAGCAGTACTTC; CDR3aa: CASSHSLLQGRYEQYF
d_gene: TRBD2; abundance: once; v_gene: TRBV9; j_gene: TRBJ2-1; CDR3nt: TGTGCCAGCAGCGTAGCGTTTGGTCTAGCGGGGGCCTACAATGAGCAGTTCTTC; CDR3aa: CASSVAFGLAGAYNEQFF
d_gene: .; abundance: .; v_gene: TRBV7-3; j_gene: TRBJ2-3; CDR3nt: TGTGCCAGCAGCTTAGCAGGGGTCACAGATACGCAGTATTTT; CDR3aa: CASSLAGVTDTQYF
d_gene: TRBD1; abundance: .; v_gene: TRBV28; j_gene: TRBJ2-5; CDR3nt: TGTGCCACCAAAAAGGTCGACAGGGCTAAGGAGACCCAGTACTTC; CDR3aa: CATKKVDRAKETQYF
d_gene: .; abundance: .; v_gene: TRBV7-6; j_gene: TRBJ2-1; CDR3nt: TGTGCCAGCAGCTTTGGGACATCCTACAATGAGCAGTTCTTC; CDR3aa: CASSFGTSYNEQFF
d_gene: .; abundance: .; v_gene: TRBV5-4; j_gene: TRBJ2-7; CDR3nt: TGTGCCAGCAGCTTAGCAATGAATTCCTACGAGCAGTACTTC; CDR3aa: CASSLAMNSYEQYF
d_gene: .; abundance: .; v_gene: TRBV27; j_gene: TRBJ1-1; CDR3nt: TGTGCCAGCAGTTTATTAGGCGGGAACACTGAAGCTTTCTTT; CDR3aa: CASSLLGGNTEAFF
d_gene: .; abundance: .; v_gene: TRBV7-2; j_gene: TRBJ1-5; CDR3nt: TGTGCCAGCAGCCGAGGAAGGGGGGAGCCCCAGCATTTT; CDR3aa: CASSRGRGEPQHF
d_gene: .; abundance: .; v_gene: TRBV2; j_gene: TRBJ2-1; CDR3nt: TGTGCCAGCAGTGAGTCCCTAAGCTCCTACAATGAGCAGTTCTTC; CDR3aa: CASSESLSSYNEQFF
d_gene: .; abundance: .; v_gene: TRBV5-5; j_gene: TRBJ2-7; CDR3nt: TGTGCCAGCAGCTTGGCGCACGCCAGGGCCTCCTACGAGCAGTACTTC; CDR3aa: CASSLAHARASYEQYF
d_gene: TRBD2; abundance: .; v_gene: TRBV7-2; j_gene: TRBJ2-3; CDR3nt: TGTGCCAGCAGCTTAGGGTATAGCGGGGGGTCGGCAGATACGCAGTATTTT; CDR3aa: CASSLGYSGGSADTQYF
d_gene: .; abundance: .; v_gene: TRBV2; j_gene: TRBJ2-1; CDR3nt: TGTGCCAGCAGTGAAGCAGGGGAGCAGTTCTTC; CDR3aa: CASSEAGEQFF
d_gene: .; abundance: .; v_gene: TRBV4-3; j_gene: TRBJ2-3; CDR3nt: TGCGCCAGCAGCCAAACCAACGACCCCCCAGATACGCAGTATTTT; CDR3aa: CASSQTNDPPDTQYF
d_gene: .; abundance: .; v_gene: TRBV30; j_gene: TRBJ1-5; CDR3nt: TGTGCCTGGAGTAGAGATAGCAATCAGCCCCAGCATTTT; CDR3aa: CAWSRDSNQPQHF
d_gene: .; abundance: .; v_gene: TRBV28; j_gene: TRBJ1-2; CDR3nt: TGTGCCAGCAGTTTCTACAACTATGGCTACACCTTC; CDR3aa: CASSFYNYGYTF
d_gene: TRBD2; abundance: .; v_gene: TRBV15; j_gene: TRBJ2-3; CDR3nt: TGTGCCACCAGCAGTCGGGGACTAGCGGGCACAGATACGCAGTATTTT; CDR3aa: CATSSRGLAGTDTQYF
d_gene: TRBD1; abundance: .; v_gene: TRBV30; j_gene: TRBJ1-2; CDR3nt: TGTGCCCGGTTAAACCTGGGACAGTATAACTATGGCTACACCTTC; CDR3aa: CARLNLGQYNYGYTF
d_gene: .; abundance: .; v_gene: TRBV7-9; j_gene: TRBJ1-5; CDR3nt: TGTGCCAGCAGCTTAGATAGTCAGCCCCAGCATTTT; CDR3aa: CASSLDSQPQHF
d_gene: .; abundance: .; v_gene: TRBV14; j_gene: TRBJ1-4; CDR3nt: TGTGCCAGCAGCCAAGATCCATTTGAAGCTAATGAAAAACTGTTTTTT; CDR3aa: CASSQDPFEANEKLFF
d_gene: .; abundance: .; v_gene: TRBV27; j_gene: TRBJ2-6; CDR3nt: TGTGCCAGCAGCCCGTGGACAGCTGGGGCCAACGTCCTGACTTTC; CDR3aa: CASSPWTAGANVLTF
d_gene: .; abundance: .; v_gene: TRBV25-1; j_gene: TRBJ1-1; CDR3nt: TGTGCCGCAGGCCTGAACACTGAAGCTTTCTTT; CDR3aa: CAAGLNTEAFF
d_gene: .; abundance: few; v_gene: TRBV4-1; j_gene: TRBJ1-6; CDR3nt: TGCGCCAGCAGCAAGTCAGAGAATTCACCCCTCCACTTT; CDR3aa: CASSKSENSPLHF
d_gene: .; abundance: .; v_gene: TRBV2; j_gene: TRBJ2-5; CDR3nt: TGTGCCAGCAGTGGAGGACAGCAAGAGACCCAGTACTTC; CDR3aa: CASSGGQQETQYF
d_gene: .; abundance: .; v_gene: TRBV30; j_gene: TRBJ2-2; CDR3nt: TGTGCCTGGAGTCCCCCGGGGCGGGAGAACACCGGGGAGCTGTTTTTT; CDR3aa: CAWSPPGRENTGELFF